The clone carrying this T cell receptor beta chain has a count of ten or more. The antigen remains undetermined. Each CDR3 protein gets one entry after TCRdb re-called the RT-PCR reads with MiXCR. The table lists approximately 530,000 distinct CDR3 sequences, approximately 7.8% of them singletons. This specimen belongs to a study of response to subunit inactivated influenza vaccine. Study results and caveats: Every seasonal influenza vaccination brings in few new T cells, the authors suggested.

CDR1 is LGHDT, CDR2 YNNKEL, per germline (reference sequence). This CDR3 is 12 amino acids long. V was shortened by 1 base and J by 3 bases, with 4 bases between the two germline ends. The V and J genes are TRBV3-1 and TRBJ2-7; D gene unclear. The TCR originated in a man between 50 and 70 years old who received an inactivated influenza vaccine. The material sequenced was PBMCs from blood, taken 23 months after vaccination. CDR3 residues: CASSQVVYEQYF. The CDR3 bases are TGTGCCAGCAGCCAAGTTGTCTACGAGCAGTACTTC.